The entry that follows covers one TCR beta chain sequence. This entry is derived from a study of blood T cell repertoires in COVID-19. Study-wide background: Some COVID-19 samples were acute and others convalescent; all came from the United States, Italy and Spain. From T cells, B-cell-depleted T cells, or PBMCs came the material, which was cDNA or gDNA.

CDR1 and CDR2 (germline): SGHVS, FQNEAQ. The CDR3 contains 17 residues. J lost 5 bases, V lost 1 base, and 7 bases had no gene match. Authors' data handling: Amplification of reference gene primers was used by the study to estimate nucleated cell counts. Repertoires were generated with immunoSEQ multiplex PCR, while TCRdb's copy carries only in-frame clones and drops some. That table furnishes V, J and clone size, whereas the DNA furnished D and trimming. The sample holds 100,000 to 150,000 clones, around four fifths seen once. This chain links TRBV7-8 with TRBJ1-6, with TRBD1 identical over 8 bases. This clonotype was sampled from a human donor in a cohort sampled during active COVID-19. The specimen was peripheral blood. The CDR3 here is CASSLVRTGRNNSPLHF. The CDR3 bases are TGTGCCAGCAGCTTAGTAAGGACAGGGAGGAATAATTCACCCCTCCACTTT.